The following is a TCR beta chain sequence with its context. Its antigen remains unidentified. A multiplex PCR was run with 60 Vbeta primers and 13 Jbeta primers. The data were produced by immunoSEQ multiplex PCR, yet TCRdb's version contains in-frame clones alone and is incomplete. The table lists 200,000 or so clones, more than 75% of them singletons, with about 0.78% in the top ten. The data originate from a study of cytomegalovirus exposure and HLA in healthy donors. Points from the study as a whole: High specificity and sensitivity for cytomegalovirus status were reported for the classifier.

V shed 0 bases and J shed 0 bases, with 8 bases lying between them. CDR1 is MGHRA, CDR2 YSYEKL, per germline. The CDR3 sequence is 15 residues long. This sequence joins TRBV4-1 and TRBJ1-2, with D perhaps matching TRBD1 (6 bases). This sequence was found in a woman younger than 35 in good health and CMV-seronegative. The sample was PBMCs. This CDR3 is CASSQENRANYGYTF. In DNA form, the CDR3 reads TGCGCCAGCAGCCAAGAGAACAGGGCTAACTATGGCTACACCTTC.